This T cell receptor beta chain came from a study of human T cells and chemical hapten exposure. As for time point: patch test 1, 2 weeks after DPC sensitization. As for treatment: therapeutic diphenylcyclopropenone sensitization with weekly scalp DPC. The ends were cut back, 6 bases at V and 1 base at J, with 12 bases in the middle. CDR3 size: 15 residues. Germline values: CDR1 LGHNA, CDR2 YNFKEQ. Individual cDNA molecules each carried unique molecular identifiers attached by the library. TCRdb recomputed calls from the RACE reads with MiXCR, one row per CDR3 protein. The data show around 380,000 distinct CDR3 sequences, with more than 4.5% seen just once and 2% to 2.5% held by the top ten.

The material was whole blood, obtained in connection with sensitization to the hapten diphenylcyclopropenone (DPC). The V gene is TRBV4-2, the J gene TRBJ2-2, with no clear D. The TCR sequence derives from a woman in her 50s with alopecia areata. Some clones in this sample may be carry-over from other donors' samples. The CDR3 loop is CASRPTERNTGELFF. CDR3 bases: TGTGCCAGCAGACCCACCGAGCGGAACACCGGGGAGCTGTTTTTT.